Listed here are 25 T cell receptor beta chains from one sample, sequenced in a study of CD8 T cells in Susac syndrome. After extraction with the RNeasy kit, about 0.5 to 1 ug of the RNA was reverse transcribed using random hexamers. TCRdb re-analysed the immunoSEQ multiplex PCR reads in MiXCR, keeping a single row per CDR3 protein. The table shows 100,000 to 150,000 distinct CDR3 sequences, with about 95% occurring only once. The sequenced material came from CD4+ T cells from PBMCs. The receptors here all came from a human donor in good health.

The chain couples TRBV28 to TRBJ2-7; 8 nucleotides agree with TRBD1. The germline CDR1 and CDR2 sequences are MDHEN and SYDVKM. The CDR3 is made up of 15 amino acids. The V and J ends lost 6 bases and 1 base, in that order; junction bases with no gene match: 8. In DNA, the CDR3 is TGTGCCAGCAGGGCCCGAGACAGGGGTTCCTACGAGCAGTACTTC. This codes for CASRARDRGSYEQYF. Based on the CDR3 plus reference TRBV28 and TRBJ2-7, the full variable domain is DVKVTQSSRYLVKRTGEKVFLECVQDMDHENMFWYRQDPGLGLRLIYFSYDVKMKEKGDIPEGYSVSREKKERFSLILESASTNQTSMYLCASRARDRGSYEQYFGPGTRLTVT.

The chain uses TRBV12-3 or TRBV12-4 and TRBJ2-5; no clear D gene. The V and J ends lost 1 base and 3 bases respectively, with 15 bases between them. The CDR3 totals 16 residues. The CDR3 loop reads CASSLGGIIAEETQYF. CDR3 sequence (DNA): TGTGCCAGCAGTTTAGGCGGTATCATCGCGGAAGAGACCCAGTACTTC.

The CDR3 region has the DNA TGTGCCAGCAGCTCCGGGACTCGCTCCTACAATGAGCAGTTCTTC. Translated: CASSSGTRSYNEQFF. The chain has TRBV7-2 and TRBJ2-1; tentative D call: TRBD2 (6 bases). The V end lost 4 bases, the J end lost 0 bases, and 10 bases lay between the germline ends. The CDR3 has 15 amino acids. CDR1 and CDR2 from the germline V gene are SGHTA and FQGNSA.

The J gene is TRBJ2-7, the V gene TRBV3-1, with D perhaps TRBD1 (5 bases). The germline V and J ends were trimmed by 0 bases and 6 bases, with 12 bases remaining between them. CDR1 and CDR2 (germline): LGHDT, YNNKEL (reference sequence). The CDR3 is made up of 14 amino acids. The CDR3 coding sequence is TGTGCCAGCAGCCAAGATGGCAGGGTCTCCGAGCAGTACTTC. This gives the protein CASSQDGRVSEQYF.

The V gene is TRBV20-1, the J gene TRBJ2-7; tentative D call: TRBD2 (6 bases). This CDR3 has 13 amino acids. Germline values: CDR1 DFQATT, CDR2 SNEGSKA (reference sequence). V lost 5 bases and J lost 2, with 13 bases in between. CDR3 sequence (DNA): TGCAGTGCTCGGAGGGACTTAGCCTACGAGCAGTACTTC. This translates into CSARRDLAYEQYF.

The gene calls are TRBV4-1 and TRBJ1-4; 9 nucleotides agree with TRBD1. Trimming cost V 3 bases and J 6 bases; bases outside gene matches: 5. Germline V gene lookup returns CDR1 MGHRA and CDR2 YSYEKL. This CDR3 has 15 residues. DNA for the CDR3: TGCGCCAGCAGCCACTTGGACAGGGGACATGAAAAACTGTTTTTT. Its translation is CASSHLDRGHEKLFF.

This chain links TRBV5-1 with TRBJ2-5; 11 bases line up with TRBD2. This CDR3 contains 17 residues. The ends lost 4 bases at V and 2 bases at J; junction bases unmatched: 10. Germline assignment: CDR1 SGHRS and CDR2 YFSETQ. In DNA form, the CDR3 reads TGCGCCAGCAGCCGTACCGGGACTAGCGGAATACAAGAGACCCAGTACTTC. It is translated as CASSRTGTSGIQETQYF.

This chain links TRBV20-1 with TRBJ1-1; D call uncertain. The CDR3 has 11 residues. Germline loops: CDR1 DFQATT, CDR2 SNEGSKA (reference sequence). The V and J ends lost 6 bases and 6 bases respectively, with 11 bases between them. Here the CDR3 DNA reads TGCAGTGCCCGGGCATACTCTGAAGCTTTCTTT. This sequence encodes CSARAYSEAFF.

The genes are TRBV11-2 and TRBJ2-1, with D perhaps being TRBD1 or TRBD2 (5 bases each). Trimming shortened V by 8 bases and J by 6 bases, and 26 bases separated the two germline ends. Germline V gene data show CDR1 as SGHAT and CDR2 as FQNNGV. The CDR3 sequence is 17 residues long. This CDR3 is CASALGQRSFARNEQFF. CDR3 coding DNA: TGTGCCAGCGCTCTGGGGCAGCGGTCCTTCGCCCGCAATGAGCAGTTCTTC.

As concerns this clonotype: The junction shows a germline mismatch at one end, possibly a read error. This CDR3 is CSVVGDSASTAF. As DNA, the CDR3 is TGCAGCGTTGTTGGGGACAGCGCCTCCACGGCCTTC. The rearrangement joins TRBV29-1 to TRBJ1-2, with 7 bases aligning to TRBD1. The CDR3 is made up of 12 amino acids. Germline V gives CDR1 SQVTM, CDR2 ANQGSEA.

In this sample, this clonotype turned up once. This rearrangement joins TRBV6-2 or TRBV6-3 to TRBJ2-7; no firm D call. Germline V gene data show CDR1 as MNHEY and CDR2 as SVGEGT. Trimming shortened V by 5 bases and J by 1 base, and 12 bases separated the two germline ends. This CDR3 has 14 amino acids. The CDR3 region has the DNA TGTGCCAGCAGTGATGATTCAGCGTCCTACGAGCAGTACTTC. Amino acid sequence: CASSDDSASYEQYF.

The J gene is TRBJ2-2, the V gene TRBV7-7; 10 nucleotides align to TRBD2. The V gene end was trimmed by 6 bases and the J gene end by 5 bases; junction bases not matched to a gene: 0. CDR1 and CDR2 from the germline V gene are SSHAT and FNYEAQ (reference sequence). This CDR3 is 13 amino acids long. The CDR3 DNA reads as TGTGCCAGCAGACTAGCGGGAACCGGGGAGCTGTTTTTT. This encodes CASRLAGTGELFF.

The DNA for the CDR3 is TGTGCCAGCAGTTACTCGAACCGGCAGTATTTT. Amino acids: CASSYSNRQYF. The chain combines TRBV6-5 with TRBJ2-3; D call uncertain. Germline V gene lookup returns CDR1 MNHEY and CDR2 SVGAGI. CDR3 length: 11 amino acids. V lost 0 bases to trimming and J lost 11 bases, with 6 bases between them.

The rearrangement uses TRBV19 and TRBJ2-4; D is unclear. The CDR3 contains 16 residues. V lost 7 bases and J lost 1, with 17 bases in between. Germline V gives CDR1 LNHDA, CDR2 SQIVND (reference sequence). The CDR3 DNA sequence: TGTGCCAGTACTCAAGACCCATATGGGGCCAAAAACATTCAGTACTTC. Protein product: CASTQDPYGAKNIQYF.

V is TRBV29-1 and J is TRBJ2-5, with 7 bases aligning to TRBD1. Losses at the gene ends were 6 bases for V and 4 bases for J; bases not matched to a gene: 5. The germline V gene has CDR1 SQVTM and CDR2 ANQGSEA. The CDR3 totals 12 residues. Here the CDR3 reads CSVMGQRETQYF. The CDR3 bases are TGCAGCGTAATGGGACAGCGAGAGACCCAGTACTTC.

CDR3 amino acids: CASSPGGGQGTDTQYF. In DNA form, the CDR3 reads TGTGCCAGCAGCCCGGGCGGGGGACAGGGCACAGATACGCAGTATTTT. This chain connects TRBV7-9 to TRBJ2-3; D perhaps matches TRBD1 (8 bases). The CDR3 covers 16 residues. Trimming took 5 bases from V and 1 from J, leaving 16 bases between them. Germline-derived CDR1 and CDR2 are SEHNR and FQNEAQ (reference sequence).

This clonotype was seen a handful of times. The chain combines TRBV12-3 or TRBV12-4 with TRBJ1-5, with D possibly being TRBD1 (5 bases). The CDR3 runs 13 residues. Trimming cost V 3 bases and J 6 bases, with 9 bases left between them. The CDR3 bases are TGTGCCAGCAGTTTGCAGGGCAGTCAGCCCCAGCATTTT. It yields the protein CASSLQGSQPQHF.

V usage is TRBV11-2 and J usage is TRBJ2-6; the D gene is possibly TRBD1 (6 bases). The V gene lost 10 bases and the J gene lost 2 bases, with 15 bases spanning the gap. The CDR3 length is 15 residues. Germline CDR1 and CDR2: SGHAT and FQNNGV. The chain's CDR3 is CATAIEGAGANVLTF. The DNA for the CDR3 is TGTGCCACCGCGATAGAGGGGGCTGGGGCCAACGTCCTGACTTTC.

The chain joins TRBV29-1 to TRBJ2-7; D remains ambiguous. V gave up 6 bases and J gave up 4 bases, with 13 bases separating them. Germline V gene data show CDR1 as SQVTM and CDR2 as ANQGSEA. There are 12 residues in the CDR3. Here the CDR3 reads CSVRHTNYEQYF. CDR3 coding DNA: TGCAGCGTCCGGCACACCAATTACGAGCAGTACTTC.

The genes are TRBV7-2 and TRBJ2-5, with 8 bases matching TRBD2. The CDR3 is 16 amino acids. Unmatched junction bases numbered 10, after V lost 2 bases and J lost 5 bases. From germline, CDR1 is SGHTA and CDR2 FQGNSA. The CDR3 sequence is CASSLQGGRTRETQYF. The CDR3 nucleotides read TGTGCCAGCAGCTTACAGGGCGGGAGGACGCGGGAGACCCAGTACTTC.

This clonotype was seen a single time. The J gene is TRBJ2-1, the V gene TRBV24-1; D is unresolved. The V end lost 4 bases, the J end lost 8 bases, and 11 bases lay between the germline ends. CDR1 is KGHDR, CDR2 SFDVKD, per germline. The CDR3 consists of 13 residues. This chain's CDR3 is CATSDPPTDEQFF. CDR3 in DNA: TGTGCCACCAGTGACCCTCCTACGGATGAGCAGTTCTTC.

The J gene is TRBJ2-2, the V gene TRBV14, with D tentatively TRBD2 (6 bases). Per the germline V gene, CDR1 is SGHDN and CDR2 is FVKESK. The V end was cut by 3 bases, the J end by 1 base, with 18 bases between. This CDR3 has 18 residues. The CDR3, as DNA: TGTGCCAGCAGCCATGCGGGAAAGCGTTGGAGGAACACCGGGGAGCTGTTTTTT. This encodes CASSHAGKRWRNTGELFF.

V usage is TRBV27 and J usage is TRBJ2-7; D is possibly TRBD1 or TRBD2 (5 bases each). This CDR3 has 14 amino acids. Deletions cut 6 bases from V and 2 bases from J, with 14 bases between. Germline CDR1 reads MNHEY; CDR2 reads SMNVEV (reference sequence). CDR3 in DNA: TGTGCCAGCAGACGCTCCGGGGCCACCTACGAGCAGTACTTC. This gives the protein CASRRSGATYEQYF.

The rearrangement links TRBV5-4 to TRBJ2-2; D gene uncertain. V lost 0 bases, J lost 3 bases, and 9 bases lay in between. The CDR3 has 15 amino acids. Germline CDR1 SGHNT, CDR2 YYREEE (reference sequence). The CDR3, as DNA: TGTGCCAGCAGCTTGGATTTTAGTGACACCGGGGAGCTGTTTTTT. Translation gives CASSLDFSDTGELFF.

This chain links TRBV6-2 or TRBV6-3 with TRBJ2-5; 10 bases match TRBD2. The V gene's germline CDR1 is MNHEY and CDR2 SVGEGT. Trimming took 5 bases from V and 5 from J; bases not matched to a gene: 11. This CDR3 region has 16 residues. The chain's CDR3 is CASSQTSGMGAETQYF. CDR3 bases: TGTGCCAGCAGTCAAACTAGCGGGATGGGCGCGGAGACCCAGTACTTC.